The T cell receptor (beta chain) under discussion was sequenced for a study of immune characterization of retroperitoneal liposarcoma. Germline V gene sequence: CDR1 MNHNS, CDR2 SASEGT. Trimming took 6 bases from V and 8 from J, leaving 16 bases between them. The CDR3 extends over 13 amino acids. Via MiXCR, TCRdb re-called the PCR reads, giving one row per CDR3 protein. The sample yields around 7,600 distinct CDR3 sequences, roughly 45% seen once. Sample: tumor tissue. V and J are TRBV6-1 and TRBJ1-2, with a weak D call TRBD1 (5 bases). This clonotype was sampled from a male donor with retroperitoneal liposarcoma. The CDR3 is CASRESGPGGYTF. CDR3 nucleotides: TGTGCCAGCAGAGAATCAGGGCCGGGGGGCTACACCTTC.